This T cell receptor (beta chain) came from a study of CD8+ T cells in alopecia areata. In the study overall: Treatment of the treated patients consisted of oral tofacitinib, 5 to 10 mg twice daily. General study findings and limits: One nonresponder makes the tie between baseline CD8+ expansion and response uncertain. A large proportion of expanded lesional clones were detected persisting in scalp and blood during tofacitinib.

As concerns this clone: No antigen is known for it.

The CDR3 spans 14 residues. Germline values: CDR1 SNHLY, CDR2 FYNNEI. V lost 1 base and J 6 bases, leaving 12 bases between the germline ends. cDNA prepared by RNA extraction and subsequent reverse transcription served as the template for sequencing. Using immunoSEQ multiplex PCR, the repertoire was profiled, and TCRdb retains in-frame clones only, with some absent. The table lists approximately 280,000 clones, roughly 60% of them singletons, with 1.8% in the top ten. Treatment specified: oral pan-JAK inhibitor, 5-10 mg twice daily. Sequenced here: CD4+ T cells sorted from blood, sampled at week 24, from a patient treated with tofacitinib. The clonotype was recovered from a human donor with alopecia areata. The chain uses TRBV2 and TRBJ1-2; D gene uncertain. This chain's CDR3 is CASSEVLSADGYTF. The CDR3 DNA reads as TGTGCCAGCAGTGAAGTCCTGTCTGCCGATGGCTACACCTTC.